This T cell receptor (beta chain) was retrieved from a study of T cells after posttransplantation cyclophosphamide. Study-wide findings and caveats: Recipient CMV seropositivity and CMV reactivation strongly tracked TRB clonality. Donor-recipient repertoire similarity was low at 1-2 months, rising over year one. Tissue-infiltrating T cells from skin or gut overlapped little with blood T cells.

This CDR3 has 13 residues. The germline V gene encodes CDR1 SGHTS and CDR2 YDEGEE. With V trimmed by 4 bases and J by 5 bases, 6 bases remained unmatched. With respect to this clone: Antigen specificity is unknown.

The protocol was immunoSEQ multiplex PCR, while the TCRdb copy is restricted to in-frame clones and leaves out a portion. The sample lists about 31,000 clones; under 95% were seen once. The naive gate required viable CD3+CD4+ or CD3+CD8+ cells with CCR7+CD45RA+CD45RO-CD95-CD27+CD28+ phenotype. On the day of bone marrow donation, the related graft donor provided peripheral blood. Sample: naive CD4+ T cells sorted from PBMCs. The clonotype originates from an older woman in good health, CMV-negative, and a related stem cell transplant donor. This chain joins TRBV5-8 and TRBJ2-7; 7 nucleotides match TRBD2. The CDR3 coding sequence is TGTGCCAGCAGCCGGGAGGTCAGGGACGAGCAGTACTTC. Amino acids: CASSREVRDEQYF.